One and the same sample provided the 26 T cell receptor beta chains below, sequenced in a study of T-cell memory formation after mild COVID-19. TCRdb used MiXCR to reprocess the 5' RACE reads, holding one entry per CDR3 protein. The repertoire holds around 390,000 distinct CDR3 sequences, with around a sixth as singletons. The sequenced sample consisted of PBMCs or a T cell subset sorted from them (not recorded which). These receptors came from a man between 18 and 29 years old who had mild COVID-19 (a few samples of this study predate the infection). Cell type and time point are not known.

The V call is TRBV12-3 or TRBV12-4, the J call TRBJ1-3; D not certain. The CDR3 is made up of 14 amino acids. V was pared by 8 bases and J by 0 bases, with 11 bases between. CDR3 coding DNA: TGTGCCAGCCTTCGAGCGGGCTCTGGAAACACCATATATTTT. This encodes CASLRAGSGNTIYF.

This clonotype was counted between two and nine times. This rearrangement joins TRBV6-1 to TRBJ2-3; TRBD2 is a possible D gene (5 bases). CDR3 length: 15 residues. Germline CDR1 reads MNHNS; CDR2 reads SASEGT. The ends were cut back, 5 bases at V and 2 bases at J, with 14 bases in the middle. CDR3 DNA: TGTGCCAGCAGTTCGCGGGTGACCCTCACAGATACGCAGTATTTT. Amino acid sequence: CASSSRVTLTDTQYF.

With regard to this clonotype: A read error may produce the germline difference seen at one junction end. The gene calls are TRBV11-3 and TRBJ2-3, with a possible D match to TRBD1 (5 bases). This CDR3 contains 12 residues. The germline gives CDR1 SGHNT, CDR2 YENEEA. The CDR3 loop is CTSVQDTDTQYF. CDR3 DNA sequence: TGTACCAGCGTACAGGACACAGATACGCAGTATTTT.

This clonotype was picked up a small number of times. The chain has TRBV5-1 and TRBJ2-2; D gene uncertain. The CDR3 totals 15 residues. Germline loops: CDR1 SGHRS, CDR2 YFSETQ. V lost 0 bases to trimming and J lost 0 bases, with 6 bases between them. The CDR3 sequence: CASSLGQTNTGELFF. Written as DNA, the CDR3 is TGCGCCAGCAGCTTGGGGCAGACGAACACCGGGGAGCTGTTTTTT.

A few counts support this clonotype. DNA of the CDR3: TGTGCCAGCAGCTTTGAGGGGCCAACGGACTACACCTTC. This sequence encodes CASSFEGPTDYTF. The rearrangement links TRBV7-2 to TRBJ1-2; TRBD1 might be the D (5 bases). The CDR3 consists of 13 residues. The V gene lost 3 bases and the J gene lost 10 bases, with 15 bases spanning the gap. In germline, CDR1 is SGHTA, CDR2 FQGNSA. Full variable domain (remainder filled in from reference TRBV7-2 and TRBJ1-2): GAGVSQSPSNKVTEKGKDVELRCDPISGHTALYWYRQSLGQGLEFLIYFQGNSAPDKSGLPSDRFSAERTGGSVSTLTIQRTQQEDSAVYLCASSFEGPTDYTFGSGTRLTVV.

The J gene is TRBJ1-5, the V gene TRBV5-1, with D tentatively TRBD1 (5 bases). Germline-derived CDR1 and CDR2 are SGHRS and YFSETQ. The germline V and J ends were trimmed by 5 bases and 0 bases, with 12 bases remaining between them. The CDR3 spans 15 residues. The CDR3 bases are TGCGCCAGCAGGCAGGGAATTTATAGCAATCAGCCCCAGCATTTT. As protein: CASRQGIYSNQPQHF.

The table lists this clonotype with a few counts. The chain has TRBV5-4 and TRBJ2-5; the D gene could be TRBD1 or TRBD2 (5 bases each). CDR1 SGHNT and CDR2 YYREEE come from the germline V gene (reference sequence). This CDR3 contains 13 residues. V was trimmed by 7 bases and J by 3 bases, leaving 13 bases between them. In nucleotides, the CDR3 is TGTGCCAGCTTCGGGACCGGGGAAGAGACCCAGTACTTC. Translated, it gives CASFGTGEETQYF.

V usage is TRBV7-3 and J usage is TRBJ2-3; TRBD2 might be the D (7 bases). Germline V gene sequence: CDR1 SGHTA, CDR2 FQGTGA. V dropped 3 bases and J dropped 6 bases, with 19 bases sitting between them. The CDR3 has 16 amino acids. DNA of the CDR3: TGTGCCAGCAGCTTTTTGAGGCGGGGGCGTAGGGATACGCAGTATTTT. Amino acids: CASSFLRRGRRDTQYF.

This clonotype has just a few counts. This chain uses TRBV7-9 with TRBJ1-2; no clear D. Germline CDR1 and CDR2: SEHNR and FQNEAQ (reference sequence). The V end lost 5 bases, the J end lost 5 bases, and 9 bases lay between the germline ends. The CDR3 has 12 residues. CDR3 region: CASSPDMYGYTF. The CDR3 bases are TGTGCCAGCAGCCCCGACATGTATGGCTACACCTTC.

This clonotype was detected ten times or more. The chain is built from TRBV27 and TRBJ1-5; D gene ambiguous. The CDR3 spans 15 residues. The germline V and J ends were trimmed by 3 bases and 4 bases, with 13 bases remaining between them. The germline V gene encodes CDR1 MNHEY and CDR2 SMNVEV (reference sequence). CDR3 residues: CASSLSYLGNQPQHF. CDR3 nucleotide sequence: TGTGCCAGCAGTTTGTCGTATCTGGGGAATCAGCCCCAGCATTTT.

This clonotype turned up a few times. V is TRBV3-1 and J is TRBJ2-4; D not resolved. The V gene's germline CDR1 is LGHDT and CDR2 YNNKEL (reference sequence). This CDR3 comprises 17 residues. Trimming took off 0 bases at V and 0 bases at J, with 12 bases between the two ends. The CDR3 DNA reads as TGTGCCAGCAGCCAAGATTATCTTGCTATAGCCAAAAACATTCAGTACTTC. Protein: CASSQDYLAIAKNIQYF.

The V call is TRBV4-3, the J call TRBJ2-3; D not certain. V was pared by 0 bases and J by 7 bases, with 11 bases between. Per germline, CDR1 LGHNA and CDR2 YSLEER. CDR3 size: 14 residues. This CDR3 is CASSQDGLGYTQYF. CDR3 DNA: TGCGCCAGCAGCCAAGATGGGCTCGGGTATACGCAGTATTTT.

This clonotype was found a few times. The chain links TRBV7-8 to TRBJ1-5; 7 bases are shared with TRBD1. The CDR3 has 17 amino acids. J lost 1 base, V lost 6 bases, and 12 bases had no gene match. Germline V gene lookup returns CDR1 SGHVS and CDR2 FQNEAQ. The CDR3 region has the DNA TGTGCCAGCAGTCGACAGGGCCGCGACGGAAGCAATCAGCCCCAGCATTTT. It specifies CASSRQGRDGSNQPQHF.

This clonotype was counted a few times. The chain combines TRBV20-1 with TRBJ2-2, with D perhaps assigned TRBD1 or TRBD2 (5 bases each). The CDR3 spans 13 residues. The V gene's germline CDR1 is DFQATT and CDR2 SNEGSKA (reference sequence). Trimming shortened V by 2 bases and J by 4 bases, and 8 bases separated the two germline ends. The chain's CDR3 is CSARSGPTGELFF. The CDR3 DNA reads as TGCAGTGCTAGATCGGGACCCACCGGGGAGCTGTTTTTT.

The J gene is TRBJ1-2, the V gene TRBV29-1; D is uncertain. V was clipped by 4 bases and J by 4 bases, with 13 bases between them. CDR1 and CDR2 (germline): SQVTM, ANQGSEA. CDR3 length: 13 residues. CDR3: CSVGSPGSYGYTF. CDR3 DNA sequence: TGCAGCGTTGGATCTCCCGGCTCCTATGGCTACACCTTC. The full variable domain, completed using reference TRBV29-1 and TRBJ1-2, is SAVISQKPSRDICQRGTSLTIQCQVDSQVTMMFWYRQQPGQSLTLIATANQGSEATYESGFVIDKFPISRPNLTFSTLTVSNMSPEDSSIYLCSVGSPGSYGYTFGSGTRLTVV.

This clonotype came up many times. The chain carries TRBV28 and TRBJ1-5; 8 bases fit TRBD1. The CDR3 has 19 amino acids. The V and J ends lost 6 bases and 0 bases, in that order; junction bases with no gene match: 16. Germline V gives CDR1 MDHEN, CDR2 SYDVKM. The CDR3 loop reads CASSPGDRRSLYSNQPQHF. The CDR3 bases are TGTGCCAGCAGCCCGGGGGACAGGAGATCACTTTATAGCAATCAGCCCCAGCATTTT.

V gene TRBV5-1 combines with J gene TRBJ2-3; tentatively, D is TRBD2 (7 bases). Per the germline V gene, CDR1 is SGHRS and CDR2 is YFSETQ. The V end was cut by 4 bases, the J end by 2 bases, with 17 bases between. The CDR3 runs to 16 residues. CDR3 in DNA: TGCGCCAGCAGCAACCCTGGCGGGGGCCTCACAGATACGCAGTATTTT. Its protein product is CASSNPGGGLTDTQYF.

The sample holds many counts of this clonotype. V is TRBV10-3 and J is TRBJ2-3; 9 bases fit TRBD1. The ends lost 6 bases at V and 0 bases at J; junction bases unmatched: 4. The CDR3 is 15 amino acids. Looked up from germline, CDR1 is ENHRY and CDR2 is SYGVKD. The CDR3 region has the DNA TGTGCCATCAGCCCCGGGACAGGGAGCACAGATACGCAGTATTTT. Amino acids: CAISPGTGSTDTQYF.

V is TRBV5-1 and J is TRBJ2-5; weak D call: TRBD2 (5 bases). The CDR3 is 15 residues long. The germline gives CDR1 SGHRS, CDR2 YFSETQ. V lost 0 bases and J 1 base, leaving 10 bases between the germline ends. CDR3 protein: CASSLVGGLQETQYF. The CDR3 bases are TGCGCCAGCAGCTTGGTAGGCGGACTCCAAGAGACCCAGTACTTC.

This clonotype was counted only a few times. The chain carries TRBV5-4 and TRBJ2-7, with D possibly being TRBD1 or TRBD2 (6 bases each). The germline V and J ends were trimmed by 0 bases and 2 bases, with 12 bases remaining between them. The CDR3 consists of 15 residues. The V gene's germline CDR1 is SGHNT and CDR2 YYREEE (reference sequence). The DNA for the CDR3 is TGTGCCAGCAGCTTGGCCGGGGGCAGGACCTACGAGCAGTACTTC. It codes for CASSLAGGRTYEQYF.

In this sample, this clonotype turned up a few times. The chain joins TRBV6-5 to TRBJ1-1, with D uncertain. Trimming shortened V by 0 bases and J by 3 bases, and 11 bases separated the two germline ends. This CDR3 has 15 amino acids. CDR1 MNHEY and CDR2 SVGAGI come from the germline V gene. The CDR3 loop is CASSYSFAGDTEAFF. CDR3 nucleotide sequence: TGTGCCAGCAGTTACTCATTCGCCGGGGACACTGAAGCTTTCTTT.

The chain recombines TRBV25-1 with TRBJ2-5; perhaps TRBD2 as D (6 bases). The germline V gene has CDR1 MGHDK and CDR2 SYGVNS. Trimming removed 3 bases from V and 1 base from J, with 12 bases in between. The CDR3 covers 15 residues. The CDR3 spells CASSEPRDFQETQYF. In nucleotides, the CDR3 is TGTGCCAGCAGTGAGCCTAGGGACTTCCAAGAGACCCAGTACTTC.

The chain employs TRBV7-2 and TRBJ2-7; a possible D gene is TRBD2 (6 bases). V lost 3 bases, J lost 2 bases, and 17 bases lay in between. CDR3 length: 16 amino acids. The V gene's germline CDR1 is SGHTA and CDR2 FQGNSA. CDR3 loop: CASSLGTVDYTYEQYF. CDR3 DNA: TGTGCCAGCAGCTTGGGGACGGTGGACTATACCTACGAGCAGTACTTC.

The J gene is TRBJ2-7, the V gene TRBV5-1, with D hard to call. The CDR3 length is 15 residues. The V end lost 4 bases, the J end lost 3 bases, and 17 bases lay between the germline ends. Germline assignment: CDR1 SGHRS and CDR2 YFSETQ. The CDR3 sequence is CASSHPPPHDYEQYF. CDR3 nucleotide sequence: TGCGCCAGCAGCCATCCCCCCCCCCACGACTACGAGCAGTACTTC.

This chain connects TRBV7-9 to TRBJ1-1; perhaps TRBD1 as D (6 bases). The CDR3 loop spans 16 amino acids. The V end was cut by 10 bases, the J end by 1 base, with 22 bases between. Germline V gene data show CDR1 as SEHNR and CDR2 as FQNEAQ (reference sequence). In nucleotides, the CDR3 is TGTGCCATCGGACGGGGGGCCGCGGTGAGGAACACTGAAGCTTTCTTT. It is translated as CAIGRGAAVRNTEAFF. Based on the CDR3 plus reference TRBV7-9 and TRBJ1-1, the full variable domain is DTGVSQNPRHKITKRGQNVTFRCDPISEHNRLYWYRQTLGQGPEFLTYFQNEAQLEKSRLLSDRFSAERPKGSFSTLEIQRTEQGDSAMYLCAIGRGAAVRNTEAFFGQGTRLTVV.

The rearrangement uses TRBV2 and TRBJ2-1; the match to TRBD2 covers 11 bases. V dropped 4 bases and J dropped 5; count of bases not matched to a gene: 4. CDR3 length equals 15 residues. The germline gives CDR1 SNHLY, CDR2 FYNNEI. The CDR3 bases are TGTGCCAGCAGTGGACTAGCGGGGTCGGACAATGAGCAGTTCTTC. Its translation: CASSGLAGSDNEQFF. Supplemented by reference TRBV2 and TRBJ2-1, the full variable domain reads EPEVTQTPSHQVTQMGQEVILRCVPISNHLYFYWYRQILGQKVEFLVSFYNNEISEKSEIFDDQFSVERPDGSNFTLKIRSTKLEDSAMYFCASSGLAGSDNEQFFGPGTRLTVL.